This passage covers 9 T cell receptor beta chains from one sample sequenced in a study of T-cell memory formation after mild COVID-19. Via MiXCR, TCRdb re-called the 5' RACE reads, giving one row per CDR3 protein. Of under 450,000 distinct CDR3 sequences in the sample, around 20% are singletons; the top ten hold around 20%. The sequencing input was PBMCs or a T cell subset sorted from them (not recorded which). These receptors were collected from a man aged 18-30 years who had mild COVID-19 (a few samples of this study predate the infection). Cell type and time point are not known.

This clonotype was recorded a few times. The chain links TRBV6-2 or TRBV6-3 to TRBJ1-4; 7 nucleotides match TRBD1. The CDR3 runs to 14 residues. The junction had 10 bases not matched to a gene; V was cut back by 4 bases and J by 11 bases. Germline loops: CDR1 MNHEY, CDR2 SVGEGT. CDR3 in amino acids: CASSSRTGHRKLFF. Here the CDR3 DNA reads TGTGCCAGCAGTTCGCGGACAGGCCACCGTAAACTGTTTTTT.

This clonotype was counted between two and nine times. The V call is TRBV5-1, the J call TRBJ2-2, with D perhaps matching TRBD1 or TRBD2 (6 bases each). Germline assignment: CDR1 SGHRS and CDR2 YFSETQ. The CDR3 length is 15 residues. V was cut by 3 bases and J by 8 bases, with 17 bases left in between. The chain's CDR3 is CASSWLSGAVGELFF. The DNA for the CDR3 is TGCGCCAGCAGCTGGCTGTCGGGGGCCGTGGGGGAGCTGTTTTTT.

The chain employs TRBV9 and TRBJ2-7, with D possibly being TRBD2 (5 bases). Germline V CDR1 and CDR2: SGDLS, YYNGEE. V was pared by 0 bases and J by 3 bases, with 13 bases between. This CDR3 comprises 15 residues. The CDR3 nucleotides are TGTGCCAGCAGCGTAGACAGCGGTGATTTCTACGAGCAGTACTTC. It specifies CASSVDSGDFYEQYF.

This chain joins TRBV20-1 and TRBJ2-7, with D perhaps TRBD2 (5 bases). Germline-derived CDR1 and CDR2 are DFQATT and SNEGSKA (reference sequence). Trimming left V 0 bases short and J 7 bases short, with 10 bases between. CDR3 size: 12 residues. CDR3: CSARDWRPEQYF. As DNA, the CDR3 is TGCAGTGCTAGAGATTGGAGGCCGGAGCAGTACTTC.

This clonotype has just a few counts. This chain uses TRBV7-2 with TRBJ2-3; D uncertain. CDR1 is SGHTA, CDR2 FQGNSA, per germline. This CDR3 spans 13 amino acids. V was trimmed by 5 bases and J by 4 bases, leaving 10 bases between them. This chain's CDR3 is CASSLMSPDTQYF. For the CDR3, the DNA is TGTGCCAGCAGCCTAATGTCTCCAGATACGCAGTATTTT.

This clonotype came up a few times. This chain joins TRBV19 and TRBJ1-5; the D is unclear. Germline CDR1 LNHDA, CDR2 SQIVND (reference sequence). Deletions cut 7 bases from V and 7 bases from J, with 5 bases between. The length of the CDR3 is 10 residues. The CDR3 DNA follows: TGTGCCAGTAATAGCCAGCCCCAGCATTTT. Protein product: CASNSQPQHF.

This clonotype was counted only a few times. Written as DNA, the CDR3 is TGTGCCAGCAGCCAAGATGGGACCGAAAACTACGAGCAGTACTTC. Its translation is CASSQDGTENYEQYF. The gene calls are TRBV4-2 and TRBJ2-7, with D tentatively TRBD1 or TRBD2 (5 bases each). The germline CDR1 and CDR2 sequences are LGHNA and YNFKEQ. The CDR3 covers 15 residues. V shed 0 bases and J shed 3 bases, with 12 bases lying between them.

The chain has TRBV11-2 and TRBJ2-1; 8 bases fit TRBD2. V was clipped by 1 base and J by 8 bases; unmatched bases: 7. Germline V gene lookup returns CDR1 SGHAT and CDR2 FQNNGV. The CDR3 has 15 residues. The CDR3 DNA is TGTGCCAGCAGCTTAGGCCCGGGGGGGCTCGATGAGCAGTTCTTC. Its translation: CASSLGPGGLDEQFF.

The J gene is TRBJ1-4, the V gene TRBV9, with D tentatively TRBD1 (6 bases). The CDR3 spans 14 residues. V dropped 4 bases and J dropped 2 bases, with 9 bases sitting between them. Germline V gene lookup returns CDR1 SGDLS and CDR2 YYNGEE. This CDR3 reads CASSTQGTNEKLFF. Written as DNA, the CDR3 is TGTGCCAGCAGCACCCAGGGGACTAATGAAAAACTGTTTTTT. The full variable domain, its missing parts supplied by reference TRBV9 and TRBJ1-4, is DSGVTQTPKHLITATGQRVTLRCSPRSGDLSVYWYQQSLDQGLQFLIQYYNGEERAKGNILERFSAQQFPDLHSELNLSSLELGDSALYFCASSTQGTNEKLFFGSGTQLSVL.